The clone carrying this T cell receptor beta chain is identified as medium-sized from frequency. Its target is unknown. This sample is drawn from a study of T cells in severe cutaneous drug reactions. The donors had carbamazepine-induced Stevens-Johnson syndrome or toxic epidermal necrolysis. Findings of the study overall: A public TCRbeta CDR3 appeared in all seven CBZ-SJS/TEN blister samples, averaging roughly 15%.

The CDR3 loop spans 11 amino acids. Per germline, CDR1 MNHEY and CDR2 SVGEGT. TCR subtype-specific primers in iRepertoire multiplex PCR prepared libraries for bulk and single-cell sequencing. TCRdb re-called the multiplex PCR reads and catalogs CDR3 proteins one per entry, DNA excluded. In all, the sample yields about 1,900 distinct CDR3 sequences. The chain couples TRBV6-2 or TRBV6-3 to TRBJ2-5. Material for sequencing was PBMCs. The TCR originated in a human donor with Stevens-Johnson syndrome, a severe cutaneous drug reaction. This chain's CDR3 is CASSYSETQYF.